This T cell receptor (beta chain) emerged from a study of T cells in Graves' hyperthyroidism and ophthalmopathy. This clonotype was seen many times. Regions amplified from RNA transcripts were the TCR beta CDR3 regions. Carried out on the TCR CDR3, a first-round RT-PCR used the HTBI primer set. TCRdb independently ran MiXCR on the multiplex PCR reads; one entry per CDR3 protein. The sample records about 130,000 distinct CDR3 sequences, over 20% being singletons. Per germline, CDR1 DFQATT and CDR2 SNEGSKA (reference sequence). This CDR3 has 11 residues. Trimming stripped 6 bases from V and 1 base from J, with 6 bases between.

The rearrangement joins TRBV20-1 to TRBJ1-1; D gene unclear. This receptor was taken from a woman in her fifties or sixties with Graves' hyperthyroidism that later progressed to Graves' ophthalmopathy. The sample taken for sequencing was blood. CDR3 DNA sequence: TGCAGTGCGGGGTCGAACACTGAAGCTTTCTTT. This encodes CSAGSNTEAFF.